This T cell receptor (beta chain) was identified in a study of blood T cells in healthy people across ages. A second PCR, run for about 6 to 11 cycles, used a sample-barcoded 5' primer plus a J-beta primer mix. A template-switch adaptor containing 12 random nucleotides labeled each cDNA molecule. MiXCR, run by TCRdb on the 5' RACE reads, gives a single entry per CDR3 protein. Of about 970,000 distinct CDR3 sequences listed, 51% are singletons. CDR1 and CDR2 (germline): KGHSH, LQKENI. The CDR3 is 14 residues long. Study outcomes and limitations: Naive T cell percentage strongly correlated with TCR beta diversity.

For this clonotype: Its antigen remains unknown.

V and J are TRBV18 and TRBJ2-5; no definite D call. TRBJ2-7 matches the DNA end more closely, so the J call is doubtful. This sequence originates from a woman aged 60-70 years in good health. The sample was blood. The CDR3 loop is CASSPATTFNEQYF. Written as DNA, the CDR3 is TGTGCCAGCTCACCAGCAACGACCTTTAACGAGCAGTACTTC.